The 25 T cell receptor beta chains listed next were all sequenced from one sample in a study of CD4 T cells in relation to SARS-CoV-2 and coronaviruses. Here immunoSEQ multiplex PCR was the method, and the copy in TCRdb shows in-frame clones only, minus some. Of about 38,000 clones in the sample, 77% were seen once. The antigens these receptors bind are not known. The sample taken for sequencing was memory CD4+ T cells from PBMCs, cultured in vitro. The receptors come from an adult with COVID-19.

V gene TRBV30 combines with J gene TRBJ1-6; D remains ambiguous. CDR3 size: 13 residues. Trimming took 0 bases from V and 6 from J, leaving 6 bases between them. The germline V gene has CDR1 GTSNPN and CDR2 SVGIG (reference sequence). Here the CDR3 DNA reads TGTGCCTGGAGTGTGAGCAGTAATTCACCCCTCCACTTT. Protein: CAWSVSSNSPLHF.

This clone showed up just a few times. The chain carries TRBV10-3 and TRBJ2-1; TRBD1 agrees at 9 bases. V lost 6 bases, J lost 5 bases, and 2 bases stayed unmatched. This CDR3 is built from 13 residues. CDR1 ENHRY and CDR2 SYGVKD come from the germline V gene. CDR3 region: CAISDRGNNEQFF. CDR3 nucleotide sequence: TGTGCCATCAGCGACAGGGGGAACAATGAGCAGTTCTTC.

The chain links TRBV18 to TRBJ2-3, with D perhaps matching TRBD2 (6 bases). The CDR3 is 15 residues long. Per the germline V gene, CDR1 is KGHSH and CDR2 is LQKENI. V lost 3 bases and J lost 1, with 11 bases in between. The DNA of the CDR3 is TGTGCCAGCTCACCCGGGGGTTATGGCACAGATACGCAGTATTTT. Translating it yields CASSPGGYGTDTQYF.

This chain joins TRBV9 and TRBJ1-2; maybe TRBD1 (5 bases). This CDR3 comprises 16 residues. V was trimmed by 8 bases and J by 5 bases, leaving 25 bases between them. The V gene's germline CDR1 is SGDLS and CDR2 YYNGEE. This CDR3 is CASRGYLAGGDYGYTF. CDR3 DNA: TGTGCCAGTAGAGGGTATTTAGCGGGGGGAGATTATGGCTACACCTTC.

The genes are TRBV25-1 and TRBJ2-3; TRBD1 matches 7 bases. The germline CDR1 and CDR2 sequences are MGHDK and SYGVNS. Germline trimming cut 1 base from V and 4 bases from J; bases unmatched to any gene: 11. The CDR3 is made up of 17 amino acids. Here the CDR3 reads CASSESWGRGIPDTQYF. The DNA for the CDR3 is TGTGCCAGCAGTGAATCTTGGGGCAGGGGGATCCCAGATACGCAGTATTTT.

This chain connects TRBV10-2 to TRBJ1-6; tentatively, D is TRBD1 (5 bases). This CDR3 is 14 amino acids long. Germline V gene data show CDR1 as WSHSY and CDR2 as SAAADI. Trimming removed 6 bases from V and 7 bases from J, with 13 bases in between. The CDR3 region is CASRQPGYNSPLHF. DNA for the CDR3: TGCGCCAGCAGGCAGCCAGGGTACAATTCACCCCTCCACTTT.

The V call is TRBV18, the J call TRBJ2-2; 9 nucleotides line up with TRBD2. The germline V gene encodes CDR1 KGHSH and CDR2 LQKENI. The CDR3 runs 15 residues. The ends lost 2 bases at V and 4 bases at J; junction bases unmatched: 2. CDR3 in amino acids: CASSPSTSGTGELFF. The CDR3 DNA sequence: TGTGCCAGCTCACCATCGACTAGCGGCACCGGGGAGCTGTTTTTT.

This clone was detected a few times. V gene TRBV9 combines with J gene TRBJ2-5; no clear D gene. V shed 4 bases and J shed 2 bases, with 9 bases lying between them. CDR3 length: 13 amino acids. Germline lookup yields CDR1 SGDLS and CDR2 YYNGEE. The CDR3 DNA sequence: TGTGCCAGCAGCCTATTGGGGCAAGAGACCCAGTACTTC. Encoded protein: CASSLLGQETQYF.

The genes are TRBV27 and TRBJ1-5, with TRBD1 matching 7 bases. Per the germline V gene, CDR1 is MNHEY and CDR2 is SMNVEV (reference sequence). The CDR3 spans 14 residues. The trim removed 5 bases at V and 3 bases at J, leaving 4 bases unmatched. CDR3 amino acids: CASSPQGINQPQHF. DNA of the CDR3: TGTGCCAGCAGTCCACAGGGGATCAATCAGCCCCAGCATTTT.

CDR3 sequence: CASSQDITANQPQHF. CDR3 coding DNA: TGTGCCAGCAGCCAAGATATAACAGCAAATCAGCCCCAGCATTTT. The chain has TRBV4-2 and TRBJ1-5, with D uncertain. CDR3 length equals 15 residues. Germline CDR1 and CDR2: LGHNA and YNFKEQ. V gave up 0 bases and J gave up 4 bases, with 10 bases separating them.

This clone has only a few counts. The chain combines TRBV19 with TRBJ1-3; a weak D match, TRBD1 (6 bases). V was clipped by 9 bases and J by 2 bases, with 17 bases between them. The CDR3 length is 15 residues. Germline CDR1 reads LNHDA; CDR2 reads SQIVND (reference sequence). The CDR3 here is CASQGTGTTGNTIYF. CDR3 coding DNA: TGTGCCAGCCAAGGAACAGGGACGACTGGAAACACCATATATTTT.

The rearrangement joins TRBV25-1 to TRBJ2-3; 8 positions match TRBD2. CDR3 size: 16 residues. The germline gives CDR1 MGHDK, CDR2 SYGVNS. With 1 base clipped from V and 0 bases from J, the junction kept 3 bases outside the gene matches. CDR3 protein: CASSEFSGKSTDTQYF. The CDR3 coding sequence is TGTGCCAGCAGTGAATTTAGCGGGAAAAGCACAGATACGCAGTATTTT.

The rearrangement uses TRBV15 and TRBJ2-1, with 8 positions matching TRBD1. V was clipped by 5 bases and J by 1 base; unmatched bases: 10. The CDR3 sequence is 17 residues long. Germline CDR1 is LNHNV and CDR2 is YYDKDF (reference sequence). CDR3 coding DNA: TGTGCCACCAGCCTATGGGGACAGGAGTTTTCCTACAATGAGCAGTTCTTC. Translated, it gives CATSLWGQEFSYNEQFF.

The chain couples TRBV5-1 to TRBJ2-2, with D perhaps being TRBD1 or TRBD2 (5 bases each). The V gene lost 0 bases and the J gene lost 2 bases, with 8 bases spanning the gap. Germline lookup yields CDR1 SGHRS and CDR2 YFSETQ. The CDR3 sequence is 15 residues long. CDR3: CASSLAGANTGELFF. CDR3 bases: TGCGCCAGCAGCTTGGCCGGGGCCAACACCGGGGAGCTGTTTTTT. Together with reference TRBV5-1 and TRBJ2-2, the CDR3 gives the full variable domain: KAGVTQTPRYLIKTRGQQVTLSCSPISGHRSVSWYQQTPGQGLQFLFEYFSETQRNKGNFPGRFSGRQFSNSRSEMNVSTLELGDSALYLCASSLAGANTGELFFGEGSRLTVL.

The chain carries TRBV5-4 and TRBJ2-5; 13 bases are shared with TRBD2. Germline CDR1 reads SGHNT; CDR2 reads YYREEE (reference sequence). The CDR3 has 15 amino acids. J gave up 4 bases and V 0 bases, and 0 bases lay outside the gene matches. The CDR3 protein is CASSLGTSGRETQYF. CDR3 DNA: TGTGCCAGCAGCTTGGGGACTAGCGGGAGAGAGACCCAGTACTTC. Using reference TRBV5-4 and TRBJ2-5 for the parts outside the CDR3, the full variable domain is ETGVTQSPTHLIKTRGQQVTLRCSSQSGHNTVSWYQQALGQGPQFIFQYYREEENGRGNFPPRFSGLQFPNYSSELNVNALELDDSALYLCASSLGTSGRETQYFGPGTRLLVL.

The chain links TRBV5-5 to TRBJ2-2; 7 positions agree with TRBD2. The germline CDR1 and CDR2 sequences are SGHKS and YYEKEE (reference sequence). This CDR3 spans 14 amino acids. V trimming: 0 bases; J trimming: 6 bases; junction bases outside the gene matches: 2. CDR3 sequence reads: CASSLGGGAGELFF. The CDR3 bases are TGTGCCAGCAGCTTGGGGGGGGGAGCCGGGGAGCTGTTTTTT. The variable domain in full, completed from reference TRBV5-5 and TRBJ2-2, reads DAGVTQSPTHLIKTRGQQVTLRCSPISGHKSVSWYQQVLGQGPQFIFQYYEKEERGRGNFPDRFSARQFPNYSSELNVNALLLGDSALYLCASSLGGGAGELFFGEGSRLTVL.

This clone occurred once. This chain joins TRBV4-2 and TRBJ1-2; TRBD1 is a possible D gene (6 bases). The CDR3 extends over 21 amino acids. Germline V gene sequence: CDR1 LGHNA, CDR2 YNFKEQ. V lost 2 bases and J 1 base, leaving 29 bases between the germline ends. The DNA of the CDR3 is TGTGCCAGCAGCCAAATCGTCTCTGGGCGGGTGGCCACAGGGAATAACTATGGCTACACCTTC. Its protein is CASSQIVSGRVATGNNYGYTF.

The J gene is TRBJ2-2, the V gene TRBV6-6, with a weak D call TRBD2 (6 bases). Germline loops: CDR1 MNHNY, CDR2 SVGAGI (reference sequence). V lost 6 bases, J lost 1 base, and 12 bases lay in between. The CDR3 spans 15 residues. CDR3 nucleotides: TGTGCCAGCAGGTTGATTAGCGGGAACACCGGGGAGCTGTTTTTT. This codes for CASRLISGNTGELFF.

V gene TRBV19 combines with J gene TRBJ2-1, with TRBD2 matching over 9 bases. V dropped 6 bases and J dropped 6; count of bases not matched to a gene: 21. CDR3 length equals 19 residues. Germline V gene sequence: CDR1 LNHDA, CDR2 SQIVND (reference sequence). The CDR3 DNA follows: TGTGCCAGTAGCACGCTACCGGGGCGGGAGGGCCGATTTGGCAATGAGCAGTTCTTC. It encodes CASSTLPGREGRFGNEQFF.

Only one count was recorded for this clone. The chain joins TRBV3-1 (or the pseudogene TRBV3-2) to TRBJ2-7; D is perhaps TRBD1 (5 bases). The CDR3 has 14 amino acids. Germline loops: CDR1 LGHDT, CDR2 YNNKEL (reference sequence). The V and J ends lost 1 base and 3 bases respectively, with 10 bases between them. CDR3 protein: CASSQGRTFYEQYF. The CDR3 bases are TGTGCCAGCAGCCAAGGACGGACATTCTACGAGCAGTACTTC.

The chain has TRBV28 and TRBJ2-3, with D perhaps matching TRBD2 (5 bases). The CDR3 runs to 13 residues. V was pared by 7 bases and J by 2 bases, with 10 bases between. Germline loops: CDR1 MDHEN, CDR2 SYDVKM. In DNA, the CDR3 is TGTGCCAGCATGACTATTGTCACAGATACGCAGTATTTT. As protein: CASMTIVTDTQYF.

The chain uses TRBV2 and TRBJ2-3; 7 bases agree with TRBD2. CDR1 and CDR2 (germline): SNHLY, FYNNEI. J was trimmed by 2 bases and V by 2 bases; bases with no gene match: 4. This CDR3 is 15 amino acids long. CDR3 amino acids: CASSERLADTDTQYF. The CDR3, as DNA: TGTGCCAGCAGTGAACGGCTAGCGGACACAGATACGCAGTATTTT.

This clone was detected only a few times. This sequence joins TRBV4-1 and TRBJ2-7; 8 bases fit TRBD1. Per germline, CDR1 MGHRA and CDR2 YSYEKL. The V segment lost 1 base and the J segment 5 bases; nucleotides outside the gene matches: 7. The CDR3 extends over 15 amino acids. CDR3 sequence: CASSQGQGFQDEQYF. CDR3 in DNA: TGCGCCAGCAGCCAAGGACAGGGGTTTCAGGACGAGCAGTACTTC.

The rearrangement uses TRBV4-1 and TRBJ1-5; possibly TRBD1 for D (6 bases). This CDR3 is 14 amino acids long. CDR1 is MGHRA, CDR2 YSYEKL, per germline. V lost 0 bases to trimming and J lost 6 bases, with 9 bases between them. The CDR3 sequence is CASSQDRGSQPQHF. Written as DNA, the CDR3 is TGCGCCAGCAGCCAAGATAGGGGGAGTCAGCCCCAGCATTTT.

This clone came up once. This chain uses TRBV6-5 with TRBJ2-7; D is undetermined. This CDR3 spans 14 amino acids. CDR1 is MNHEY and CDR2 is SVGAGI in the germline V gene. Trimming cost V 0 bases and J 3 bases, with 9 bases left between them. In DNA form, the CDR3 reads TGTGCCAGCAGTTACTCTGCCAGTCGCTACGAGCAGTACTTC. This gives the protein CASSYSASRYEQYF.